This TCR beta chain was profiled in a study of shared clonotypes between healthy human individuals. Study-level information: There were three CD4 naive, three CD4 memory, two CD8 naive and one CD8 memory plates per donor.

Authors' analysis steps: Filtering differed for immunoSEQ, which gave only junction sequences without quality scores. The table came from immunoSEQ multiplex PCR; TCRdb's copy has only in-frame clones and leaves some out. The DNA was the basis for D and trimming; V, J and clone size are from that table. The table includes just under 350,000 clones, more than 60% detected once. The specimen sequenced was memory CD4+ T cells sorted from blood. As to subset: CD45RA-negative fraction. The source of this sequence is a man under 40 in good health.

The CDR3, as DNA: TGTGCCAGCAGTGAAGGGACAGGGGGCAAAGCTTTCTTT. It encodes CASSEGTGGKAFF. The V gene is TRBV6-5, the J gene TRBJ1-1, with 12 bases fitting TRBD1. CDR1 MNHEY and CDR2 SVGAGI come from the germline V gene. The trim removed 5 bases at V and 9 bases at J, leaving 4 bases unmatched. This CDR3 contains 13 residues.